These 23 T cell receptor beta chains share one sample of origin, sequenced in a study of cytomegalovirus exposure and HLA in healthy donors. Vbeta (60) and Jbeta (13) primers were used in the PCR. TCRdb keeps only in-frame clones here, not all; method: immunoSEQ multiplex PCR. This sample has about 180,000 clones, with about 80% found just once. The sequenced sample was PBMCs. Receptor source: a man aged 40-49 years in good health and CMV-seronegative.

This clone has only one observation. The CDR3, as DNA: TGTGCCAGCTCACCAGGGAGTTCCGGGGGGGCTGAGACCCAGTACTTC. The encoded protein is CASSPGSSGGAETQYF. This chain connects TRBV18 to TRBJ2-5; TRBD2 agrees at 8 bases. This CDR3 contains 16 residues. Trimming cost V 2 bases and J 5 bases; bases outside gene matches: 10. Germline-derived CDR1 and CDR2 are KGHSH and LQKENI.

The table lists this clone with a count of one. The chain carries TRBV27 and TRBJ1-2; 9 nucleotides align to TRBD1. Per germline, CDR1 MNHEY and CDR2 SMNVEV (reference sequence). The CDR3 is 15 amino acids. V trimming: 3 bases; J trimming: 2 bases; junction bases outside the gene matches: 4. CDR3 in amino acids: CASSFDRGSNYGYTF. CDR3 DNA sequence: TGTGCCAGCAGTTTCGACAGGGGGAGCAACTATGGCTACACCTTC.

The chain uses TRBV6-4 and TRBJ2-2; 8 bases line up with TRBD2. This CDR3 comprises 14 residues. CDR1 MRHNA and CDR2 SNTAGT come from the germline V gene. J was trimmed by 6 bases and V by 5 bases; bases with no gene match: 5. DNA of the CDR3: TGTGCCAGCAGTCCCAGCGGGAGCCCCGGGGAGCTGTTTTTT. This sequence encodes CASSPSGSPGELFF.

The chain has TRBV30 and TRBJ2-4, with 14 positions matching TRBD2. J gave up 1 base and V 7 bases, and 6 bases lay outside the gene matches. Germline V lookup: CDR1 GTSNPN, CDR2 SVGIG (reference sequence). This CDR3 region has 16 residues. The CDR3 nucleotides read TGTGCCTCGGCGGGACTAGCGGGGGCCGCCAAAAACATTCAGTACTTC. Translation gives CASAGLAGAAKNIQYF.

The V call is TRBV2, the J call TRBJ1-4; 10 bases are shared with TRBD1. This CDR3 region has 12 residues. The V gene's germline CDR1 is SNHLY and CDR2 FYNNEI. Trimming cost V 10 bases and J 11 bases; bases outside gene matches: 7. The CDR3 reads CAIWTGGSKLFF. The CDR3 DNA reads TGTGCCATTTGGACAGGGGGATCTAAACTGTTTTTT. The full variable domain, its missing parts supplied by reference TRBV2 and TRBJ1-4, is EPEVTQTPSHQVTQMGQEVILRCVPISNHLYFYWYRQILGQKVEFLVSFYNNEISEKSEIFDDQFSVERPDGSNFTLKIRSTKLEDSAMYFCAIWTGGSKLFFGSGTQLSVL.

The J gene is TRBJ2-2, the V gene TRBV7-3, with D tentatively TRBD1 (7 bases). Deletions cut 5 bases from V and 7 bases from J, with 11 bases between. The CDR3 length is 13 residues. The V gene's germline CDR1 is SGHTA and CDR2 FQGTGA. The DNA of the CDR3 is TGTGCCAGCAGCCAGGGGGAGGTCGGGGAGCTGTTTTTT. Its translation is CASSQGEVGELFF. The whole variable domain, remainder taken from reference TRBV7-3 and TRBJ2-2, is GAGVSQTPSNKVTEKGKYVELRCDPISGHTALYWYRQSLGQGPEFLIYFQGTGAADDSGLPNDRFFAVRPEGSVSTLKIQRTERGDSAVYLCASSQGEVGELFFGEGSRLTVL.

The chain joins TRBV6-5 to TRBJ1-2, with D possibly TRBD1 on 6 matching bases. The V gene's germline CDR1 is MNHEY and CDR2 SVGAGI. The CDR3 has 13 residues. With 5 bases removed from V and 5 bases from J, the gap between germline ends came to 12 bases. CDR3 sequence (DNA): TGTGCCAGCAGTGAAAGGACAGAATATGGCTACACCTTC. This gives the protein CASSERTEYGYTF.

The chain links TRBV6-1 to TRBJ2-1, with TRBD2 as a possible D gene (5 bases). Germline V gives CDR1 MNHNS, CDR2 SASEGT. This CDR3 contains 13 residues. V was cut by 6 bases and J by 3 bases, with 9 bases left in between. The CDR3 reads CASRIGLYNEQFF. DNA of the CDR3: TGTGCCAGCAGGATCGGACTCTACAATGAGCAGTTCTTC.

J is TRBJ2-3 and V is TRBV9, with D tentatively TRBD2 (6 bases). The CDR3 contains 18 residues. In germline, CDR1 is SGDLS, CDR2 YYNGEE. V lost 4 bases to trimming and J lost 3 bases, with 24 bases between them. The CDR3 region is CASSPLSTRRMGTDTQYF. The CDR3 bases are TGTGCCAGCAGCCCCTTATCGACTAGAAGGATGGGGACAGATACGCAGTATTTT.

The rearrangement joins TRBV11-2 to TRBJ2-7, with 12 bases that match TRBD2. Germline V gene lookup returns CDR1 SGHAT and CDR2 FQNNGV. There are 15 residues in the CDR3. With V trimmed by 10 bases and J by 2 bases, 9 bases remained unmatched. The CDR3 nucleotides read TGTGCCACCTCACTAGCGGGGGGTATTACCTACGAGCAGTACTTC. Its protein product is CATSLAGGITYEQYF.

This clone has just one count. The chain joins TRBV5-6 to TRBJ2-7; 14 bases fit TRBD2. V shed 4 bases and J 7 bases; nucleotides not matched to a gene: 7. From germline, CDR1 is SGHDT and CDR2 YYEEEE. The CDR3 is 15 amino acids. The CDR3: CASSRGLAGVIEQYF. The CDR3 nucleotides are TGTGCCAGCAGCCGGGGACTAGCGGGAGTCATTGAGCAGTACTTC.

CDR3 nucleotide sequence: TGTGCCAGCAATTCTCGACTAGCGGGAACAGATACGCAGTATTTT. Translated: CASNSRLAGTDTQYF. The V and J genes are TRBV27 and TRBJ2-3, with 11 bases identical to TRBD2. CDR3 size: 15 residues. Germline CDR1 reads MNHEY; CDR2 reads SMNVEV (reference sequence). V dropped 7 bases and J dropped 3; count of bases not matched to a gene: 6.

The chain employs TRBV7-3 and TRBJ2-5, with 11 bases that match TRBD2. The tail of the sequence fits TRBJ2-7 better, so the J call may be wrong. The CDR3 is made up of 13 amino acids. CDR1 is SGHTA, CDR2 FQGTGA, per germline. CDR3 bases: TGTGCCAGCAGCCGACTAGCGGGGTACGAGCAGTACTTC. It yields the protein CASSRLAGYEQYF.

This clone was detected a few times. V gene TRBV7-2 combines with J gene TRBJ2-5; D perhaps matches TRBD2 (5 bases). This CDR3 contains 14 residues. V lost 5 bases, J lost 3 bases, and 13 bases lay in between. The germline CDR1 and CDR2 sequences are SGHTA and FQGNSA. CDR3 amino acids: CASSLGNGKETQYF. The CDR3, as DNA: TGTGCCAGCAGCCTCGGGAATGGCAAAGAGACCCAGTACTTC.

This chain connects TRBV7-8 to TRBJ1-5; 8 nucleotides line up with TRBD1. Germline-derived CDR1 and CDR2 are SGHVS and FQNEAQ. CDR3 length: 18 amino acids. V lost 6 bases and J lost 0; bases outside the gene matches: 13. CDR3 bases: TGTGCCAGCAGGCCCGGGACAGGAGGCTCCTATAGCAATCAGCCCCAGCATTTT. Translating it yields CASRPGTGGSYSNQPQHF.

The V call is TRBV19, the J call TRBJ1-1; D possibly corresponds to TRBD1 (6 bases). The CDR3 length is 15 residues. Trimming took 3 bases from V and 1 from J, leaving 12 bases between them. Germline CDR1 is LNHDA and CDR2 is SQIVND (reference sequence). Written as DNA, the CDR3 is TGTGCCAGTAGTATCCCGGGACACCAGAACACTGAAGCTTTCTTT. It specifies CASSIPGHQNTEAFF.

This clone was recorded only once. The V call is TRBV7-2, the J call TRBJ2-7; D is possibly TRBD2 (5 bases). CDR3 size: 14 residues. The V end was cut by 1 base, the J end by 6 bases, with 13 bases between. Per germline, CDR1 SGHTA and CDR2 FQGNSA. Written as DNA, the CDR3 is TGTGCCAGCAGCTTAGACCCTAGCCGTCCCGAGCAGTACTTC. Amino acids: CASSLDPSRPEQYF.

This chain links TRBV18 with TRBJ1-3; 8 nucleotides align to TRBD1. Trimming took 3 bases from V and 0 from J; bases not matched to a gene: 10. The CDR3 covers 18 residues. The V gene's germline CDR1 is KGHSH and CDR2 LQKENI. CDR3 nucleotide sequence: TGTGCCAGCTCACCTGGTGGACAGGGCGACCTCTCTGGAAACACCATATATTTT. Its translation: CASSPGGQGDLSGNTIYF.

This chain links TRBV10-3 with TRBJ2-3; D is possibly TRBD2 (6 bases). The germline gives CDR1 ENHRY, CDR2 SYGVKD. V lost 7 bases, J lost 4 bases, and 12 bases lay in between. The CDR3 is made up of 13 amino acids. The CDR3 DNA reads as TGTGCCATCACCGGGAGAAGCTCAGATACGCAGTATTTT. This codes for CAITGRSSDTQYF.

As concerns this clone: At the DNA level, this CDR3 is encoded by other sequences in the same sample as well. The chain couples TRBV18 to TRBJ1-2; TRBD1 might be the D (6 bases). This CDR3 spans 13 amino acids. Trimming left V 3 bases short and J 2 bases short, with 7 bases between. Germline CDR1 KGHSH, CDR2 LQKENI. CDR3 residues: CASSPGANYGYTF. The CDR3, as DNA: TGTGCCAGCTCACCGGGGGCCAACTATGGCTACACCTTC.

This rearrangement joins TRBV2 to TRBJ2-2; 9 nucleotides line up with TRBD2. The CDR3 runs 14 residues. Germline CDR1 and CDR2: SNHLY and FYNNEI. Unmatched junction bases numbered 7, after V lost 8 bases and J lost 6 bases. CDR3 sequence reads: CASWGTSPPGELFF. The CDR3, as DNA: TGTGCCAGCTGGGGGACTAGCCCCCCCGGGGAGCTGTTTTTT.

The V call is TRBV19, the J call TRBJ2-7; D might be TRBD1 (6 bases). The CDR3 sequence is 14 residues long. V was pared by 3 bases and J by 0 bases, with 9 bases between. Germline V lookup: CDR1 LNHDA, CDR2 SQIVND (reference sequence). The CDR3 sequence is CASSMIGGSYEQYF. The CDR3 DNA is TGTGCCAGTAGTATGATAGGGGGCTCCTACGAGCAGTACTTC. Supplemented by reference TRBV19 and TRBJ2-7, the full variable domain reads DGGITQSPKYLFRKEGQNVTLSCEQNLNHDAMYWYRQDPGQGLRLIYYSQIVNDFQKGDIAEGYSVSREKKESFPLTVTSAQKNPTAFYLCASSMIGGSYEQYFGPGTRLTVT.

The rearrangement links TRBV5-5 to TRBJ2-1; D might be TRBD2 (6 bases). The CDR3 has 16 amino acids. V lost 4 bases and J lost 1, with 15 bases in between. In germline, CDR1 is SGHKS, CDR2 YYEKEE (reference sequence). As DNA, the CDR3 is TGTGCCAGCAGCCCGGAGCGGGTTAGGTCCTACAATGAGCAGTTCTTC. Translated, it gives CASSPERVRSYNEQFF. The whole variable domain, filled in from reference TRBV5-5 and TRBJ2-1, reads DAGVTQSPTHLIKTRGQQVTLRCSPISGHKSVSWYQQVLGQGPQFIFQYYEKEERGRGNFPDRFSARQFPNYSSELNVNALLLGDSALYLCASSPERVRSYNEQFFGPGTRLTVL.